A single T cell receptor (beta chain) is shown here with its context. Antigen specificity is unknown. Division of CD4+ cells produced a CD45RA+ naive subset and a CD45RA-negative memory subset. This specimen comes from a study of shared clonotypes between healthy human individuals. Overall study context: Three plates each covered CD4 naive and memory; CD8 naive two, CD8 memory one. Points from the study as a whole: Shared across a few donors were around 5% of the naive CD4 clonotypes. The generation probabilities recorded for non-shared clonotypes fell below those of clonotypes shared by all four donors.

Profiling relied on immunoSEQ multiplex PCR, and the TCRdb table lists in-frame clones only, not all of them. The table lists a few million clones, around 90% of them singletons. With 3 bases removed from V and 0 bases from J, the gap between germline ends came to 6 bases. Per the germline V gene, CDR1 is ENHRY and CDR2 is SYGVKD. The CDR3 covers 15 residues. Sequencing was done on a sample of naive CD4+ T cells sorted from blood. As for subset: CD45RA+ positively selected. This receptor was obtained from a man aged 18 to 30 in good health. The chain couples TRBV10-3 to TRBJ2-6; no clear D gene. CDR3 DNA sequence: TGTGCCATCAGTGAAAACCTCTCTGGGGCCAACGTCCTGACTTTC. Amino acid sequence: CAISENLSGANVLTF.